This TCR beta chain was documented in a study of T-cell memory formation after mild COVID-19. Findings and limits, study-wide: The study found balanced CD4/CD8 in clones contracting day 15 to 85 and a CD4+ lean in later expanders.

CDR1 SGHRS and CDR2 YFSETQ come from the germline V gene. The trim removed 3 bases at V and 4 bases at J, leaving 6 bases unmatched. The CDR3 extends over 16 amino acids. Notes on this clonotype: The antigen remains unidentified.

TCR alpha and TCR beta cDNA libraries carrying sample barcodes and UMIs came from 5'RACE with constant-segment primers. One entry per CDR3 protein, called by TCRdb with MiXCR from the 5' RACE reads. The table includes 400,000 or so distinct CDR3 sequences, roughly 20% detected once. This clonotype was sampled from an adult woman who had mild COVID-19 (a few samples of this study predate the infection). Cell type and time point are not known. The chain has TRBV5-1 and TRBJ2-1; 11 bases are a match to TRBD2. Sequencing was done on a sample of PBMCs or a T cell subset sorted from them (not recorded which). The CDR3 loop is CASSYIAGGVYNEQFF. The CDR3, as DNA: TGCGCCAGCAGCTACATAGCGGGAGGGGTTTACAATGAGCAGTTCTTC.